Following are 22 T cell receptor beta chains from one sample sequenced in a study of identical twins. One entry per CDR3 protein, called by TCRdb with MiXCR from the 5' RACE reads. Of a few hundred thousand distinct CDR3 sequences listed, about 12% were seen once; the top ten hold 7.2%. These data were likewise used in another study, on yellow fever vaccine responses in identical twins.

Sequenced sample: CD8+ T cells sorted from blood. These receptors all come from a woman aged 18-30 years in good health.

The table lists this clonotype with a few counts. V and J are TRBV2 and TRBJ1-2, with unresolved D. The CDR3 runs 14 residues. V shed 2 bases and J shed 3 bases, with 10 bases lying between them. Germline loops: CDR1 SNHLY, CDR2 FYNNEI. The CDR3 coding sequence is TGTGCCAGCAGTGAATCTGATTGGGACTATGGCTACACCTTC. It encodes CASSESDWDYGYTF.

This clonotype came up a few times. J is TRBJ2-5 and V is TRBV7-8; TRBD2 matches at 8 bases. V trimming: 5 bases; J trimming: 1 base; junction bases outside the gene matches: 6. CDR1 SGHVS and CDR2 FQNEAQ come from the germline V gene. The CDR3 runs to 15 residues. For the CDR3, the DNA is TGTGCCAGCAGCCCCCGGGGGGGGATCCAAGAGACCCAGTACTTC. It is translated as CASSPRGGIQETQYF.

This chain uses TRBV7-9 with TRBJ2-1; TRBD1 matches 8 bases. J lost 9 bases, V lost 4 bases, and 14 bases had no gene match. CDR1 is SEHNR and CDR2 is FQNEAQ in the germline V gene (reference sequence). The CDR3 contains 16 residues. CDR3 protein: CASSSAISDRALEQFF. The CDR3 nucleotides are TGTGCCAGCAGCTCCGCTATATCGGACAGGGCCCTTGAGCAGTTCTTC.

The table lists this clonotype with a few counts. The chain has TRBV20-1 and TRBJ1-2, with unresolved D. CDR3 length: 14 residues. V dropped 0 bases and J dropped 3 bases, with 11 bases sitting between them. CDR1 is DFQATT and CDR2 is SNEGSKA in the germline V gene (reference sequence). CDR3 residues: CSARDLRDYYGYTF. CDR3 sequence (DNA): TGCAGTGCTAGAGATCTCCGGGATTACTATGGCTACACCTTC.

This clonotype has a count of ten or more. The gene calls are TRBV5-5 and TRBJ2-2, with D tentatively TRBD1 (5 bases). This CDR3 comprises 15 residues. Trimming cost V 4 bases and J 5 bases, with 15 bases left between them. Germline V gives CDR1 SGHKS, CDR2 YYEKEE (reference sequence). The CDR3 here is CASSDSPTPTGELFF. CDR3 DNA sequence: TGTGCCAGCAGCGACAGTCCAACTCCGACCGGGGAGCTGTTTTTT.

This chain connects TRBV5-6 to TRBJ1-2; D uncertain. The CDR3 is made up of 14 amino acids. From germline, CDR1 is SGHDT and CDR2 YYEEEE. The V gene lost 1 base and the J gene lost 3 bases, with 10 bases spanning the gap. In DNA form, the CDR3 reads TGTGCCAGCAGCTTGAATAGGTGGGACTATGGCTACACCTTC. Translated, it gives CASSLNRWDYGYTF.

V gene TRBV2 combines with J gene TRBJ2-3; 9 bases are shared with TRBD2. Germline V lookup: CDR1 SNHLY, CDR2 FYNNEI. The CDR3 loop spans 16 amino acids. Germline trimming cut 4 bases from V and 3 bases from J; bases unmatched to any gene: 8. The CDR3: CASSGSGSAWTDTQYF. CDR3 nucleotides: TGTGCCAGCAGTGGTAGCGGGAGTGCGTGGACAGATACGCAGTATTTT. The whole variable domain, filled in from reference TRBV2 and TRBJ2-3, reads EPEVTQTPSHQVTQMGQEVILRCVPISNHLYFYWYRQILGQKVEFLVSFYNNEISEKSEIFDDQFSVERPDGSNFTLKIRSTKLEDSAMYFCASSGSGSAWTDTQYFGPGTRLTVL.

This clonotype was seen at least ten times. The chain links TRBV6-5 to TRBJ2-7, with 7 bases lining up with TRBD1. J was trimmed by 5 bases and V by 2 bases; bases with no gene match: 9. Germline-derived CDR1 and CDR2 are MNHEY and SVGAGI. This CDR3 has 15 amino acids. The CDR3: CASSYTGTDGDEQYF. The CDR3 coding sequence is TGTGCCAGCAGTTACACCGGGACAGATGGCGACGAGCAGTACTTC.

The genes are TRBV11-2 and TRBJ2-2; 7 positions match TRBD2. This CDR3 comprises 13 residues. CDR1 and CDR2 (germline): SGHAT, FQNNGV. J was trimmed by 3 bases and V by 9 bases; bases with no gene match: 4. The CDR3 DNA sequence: TGTGCCAGGGGGGGGGACGACACCGGGGAGCTGTTTTTT. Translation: CARGGDDTGELFF.

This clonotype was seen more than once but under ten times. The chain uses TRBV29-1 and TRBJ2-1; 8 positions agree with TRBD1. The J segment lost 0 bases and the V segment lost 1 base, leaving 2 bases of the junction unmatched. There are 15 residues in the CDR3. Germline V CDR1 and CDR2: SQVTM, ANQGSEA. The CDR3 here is CSVEGTGGSYNEQFF. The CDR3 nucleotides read TGCAGCGTTGAAGGCACAGGGGGCTCCTACAATGAGCAGTTCTTC.

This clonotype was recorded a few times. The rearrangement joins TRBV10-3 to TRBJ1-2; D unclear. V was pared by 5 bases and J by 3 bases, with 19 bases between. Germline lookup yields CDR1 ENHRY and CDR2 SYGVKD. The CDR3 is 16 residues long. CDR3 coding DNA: TGTGCCATCAGTTCCTTAAATGACGCATCTTACTATGGCTACACCTTC. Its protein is CAISSLNDASYYGYTF.

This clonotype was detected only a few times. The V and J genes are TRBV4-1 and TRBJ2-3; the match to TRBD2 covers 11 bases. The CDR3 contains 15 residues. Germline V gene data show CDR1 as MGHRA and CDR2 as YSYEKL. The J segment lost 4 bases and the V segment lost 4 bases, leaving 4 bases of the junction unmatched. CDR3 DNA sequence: TGCGCCAGCAGCCGGGGACTAGCGGTGGCAGATACGCAGTATTTT. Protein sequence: CASSRGLAVADTQYF.

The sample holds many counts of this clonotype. The CDR3 DNA reads TGTGCCAGCAGCTTAGCCGGACTAGAAGAGACCCAGTACTTC. It codes for CASSLAGLEETQYF. This chain links TRBV7-9 with TRBJ2-5; TRBD2 aligns across 7 bases. CDR3 length: 14 residues. The junction had 1 base not matched to a gene; V was cut back by 0 bases and J by 3 bases. Germline V gene data show CDR1 as SEHNR and CDR2 as FQNEAQ (reference sequence).

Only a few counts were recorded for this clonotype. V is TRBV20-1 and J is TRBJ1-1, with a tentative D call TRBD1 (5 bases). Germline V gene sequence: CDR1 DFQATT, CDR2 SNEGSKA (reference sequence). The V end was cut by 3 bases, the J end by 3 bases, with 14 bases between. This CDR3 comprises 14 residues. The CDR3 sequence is CSARGGQGYTEAFF. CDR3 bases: TGCAGTGCTAGGGGGGGTCAGGGCTACACTGAAGCTTTCTTT.

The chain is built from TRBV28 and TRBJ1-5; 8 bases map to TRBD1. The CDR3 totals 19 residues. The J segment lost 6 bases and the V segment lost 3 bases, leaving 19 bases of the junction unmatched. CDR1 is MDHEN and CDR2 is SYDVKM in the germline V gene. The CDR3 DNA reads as TGTGCCAGCAGTTTGGGGCACAGGGGGAGAATCGCGGGGCCTCAGCCCCAGCATTTT. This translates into CASSLGHRGRIAGPQPQHF.

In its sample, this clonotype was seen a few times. Here the CDR3 DNA reads TGTGCCAGCAGCTCCCCCGGGACTCAGACACCCGGGGAGCTGTTTTTT. As protein: CASSSPGTQTPGELFF. The chain joins TRBV7-8 to TRBJ2-2; weak D call: TRBD2 (6 bases). The ends were cut back, 4 bases at V and 6 bases at J, with 18 bases in the middle. Germline values: CDR1 SGHVS, CDR2 FQNEAQ. The CDR3 is made up of 16 amino acids.

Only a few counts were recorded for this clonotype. For the CDR3, the DNA is TGTGCCAGCAGTTATGACGCTGAAGCTTTCTTT. Translated: CASSYDAEAFF. The chain recombines TRBV6-5 with TRBJ1-1, with no clear D. The germline V and J ends were trimmed by 3 bases and 6 bases, with 5 bases remaining between them. The CDR3 extends over 11 amino acids. CDR1 and CDR2 from the germline V gene are MNHEY and SVGAGI.

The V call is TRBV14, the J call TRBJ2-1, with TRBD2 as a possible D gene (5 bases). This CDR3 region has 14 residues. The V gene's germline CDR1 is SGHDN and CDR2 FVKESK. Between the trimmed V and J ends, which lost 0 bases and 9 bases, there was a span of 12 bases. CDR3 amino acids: CASSQEGVFGEQFF. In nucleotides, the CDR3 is TGTGCCAGCAGCCAAGAGGGAGTCTTCGGTGAGCAGTTCTTC.

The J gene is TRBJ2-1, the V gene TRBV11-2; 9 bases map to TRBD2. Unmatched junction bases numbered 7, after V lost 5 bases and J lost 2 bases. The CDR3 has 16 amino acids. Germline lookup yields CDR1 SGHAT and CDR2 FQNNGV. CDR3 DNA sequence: TGTGCCAGCAGCCCGAGCGGGGGGCTAACCTACAATGAGCAGTTCTTC. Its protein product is CASSPSGGLTYNEQFF.

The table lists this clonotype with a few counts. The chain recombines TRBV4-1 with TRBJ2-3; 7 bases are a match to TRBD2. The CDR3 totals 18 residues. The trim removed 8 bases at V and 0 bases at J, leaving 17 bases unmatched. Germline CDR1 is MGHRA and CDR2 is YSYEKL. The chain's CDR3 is CASRTQPGVSGSTDTQYF. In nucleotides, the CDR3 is TGCGCCAGCCGTACGCAACCCGGGGTTAGCGGGAGCACAGATACGCAGTATTTT.

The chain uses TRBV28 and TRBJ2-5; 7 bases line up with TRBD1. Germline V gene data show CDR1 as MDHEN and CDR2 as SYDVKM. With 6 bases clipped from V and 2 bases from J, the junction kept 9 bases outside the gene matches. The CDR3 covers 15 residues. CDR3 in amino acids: CASRSGTVLQETQYF. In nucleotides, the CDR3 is TGTGCCAGCAGGTCCGGGACAGTTCTACAAGAGACCCAGTACTTC. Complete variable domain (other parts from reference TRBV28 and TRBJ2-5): DVKVTQSSRYLVKRTGEKVFLECVQDMDHENMFWYRQDPGLGLRLIYFSYDVKMKEKGDIPEGYSVSREKKERFSLILESASTNQTSMYLCASRSGTVLQETQYFGPGTRLLVL.

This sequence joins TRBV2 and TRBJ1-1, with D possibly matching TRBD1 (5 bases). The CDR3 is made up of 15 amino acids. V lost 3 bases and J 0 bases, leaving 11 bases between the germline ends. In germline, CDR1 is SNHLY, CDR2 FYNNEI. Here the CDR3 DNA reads TGTGCCAGCAGTGAGCCAGGGATGATGAACACTGAAGCTTTCTTT. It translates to CASSEPGMMNTEAFF.